The source of this T cell receptor (beta chain) is a study of PD-1 blockade in classical Hodgkin lymphoma. TCRdb's copy holds only in-frame clones and misses some; the assay was immunoSEQ multiplex PCR. The repertoire holds 90,000 or so clones, around 90% seen once, with about 2.7% in the top ten. Whole-study results and caveats: Patients starting nivolumab less than 1 year after ASCT had lower diversity and were excluded from later analyses. By C4D1 there was a significant rise in CD4+ TCR diversity but not in CD8+ TCR diversity. Those achieving complete response showed baseline diversity like newly diagnosed patients. Healthy donors reportedly exceeded newly diagnosed patients in baseline TCR diversity.

The germline V gene encodes CDR1 SGHRS and CDR2 YFSETQ. With 4 bases removed from V and 6 bases from J, the gap between germline ends came to 20 bases. This CDR3 has 15 amino acids. Every patient relapsed after autologous stem cell transplantation, and brentuximab vedotin exposure varied. On this clone: What it binds is unknown.

The sample consisted of peripheral blood mononuclear cells (PBMCs), taken before the second cycle of nivolumab. The sequence was obtained from a human donor with classical Hodgkin lymphoma. This sequence joins TRBV5-1 and TRBJ2-7; possibly TRBD1 for D (7 bases). The CDR3 spells CASSGGTVGRGEQYF. The CDR3 nucleotides read TGCGCCAGCAGCGGTGGGACAGTTGGGCGGGGCGAGCAGTACTTC.